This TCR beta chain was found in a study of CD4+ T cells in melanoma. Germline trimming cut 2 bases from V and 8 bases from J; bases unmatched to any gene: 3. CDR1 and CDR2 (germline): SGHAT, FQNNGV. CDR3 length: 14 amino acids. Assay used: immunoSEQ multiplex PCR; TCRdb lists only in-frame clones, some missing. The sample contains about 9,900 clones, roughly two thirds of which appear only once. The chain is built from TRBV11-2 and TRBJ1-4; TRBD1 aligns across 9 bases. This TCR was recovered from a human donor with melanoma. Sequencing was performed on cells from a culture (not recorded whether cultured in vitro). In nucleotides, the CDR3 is TGTGCCAGCAGCTTATTCACAGGGGGCGAAAAACTGTTTTTT. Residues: CASSLFTGGEKLFF.